This TCR beta chain was found in a study of blood T cells in healthy people across ages. In this sample, this clonotype turned up a few times. Antigen specificity is unknown. Study conclusions and caveats: When one million T cells were used, diversity estimates were thought to be underestimates. What prevented conclusive comparison of naive and antigen-experienced cells was that PBMCs were unsorted.

V was shortened by 7 bases and J by 4 bases, with 15 bases between the two germline ends. From germline, CDR1 is SNHLY and CDR2 FYNNEI. The CDR3 spans 14 residues. A J-beta primer mix and a sample-barcoded 5' primer were used in a second PCR of roughly 7 to 12 cycles. Every sample produced at least 3 million CDR3-containing paired-end reads. TCRdb independently ran MiXCR on the 5' RACE reads; one entry per CDR3 protein. The profile shows about 1 million distinct CDR3 sequences, 35% to 50% of them singletons. The chain joins TRBV2 to TRBJ2-3; D assignment may be TRBD1 or TRBD2 (5 bases each). Specimen: blood. This sequence was found in a woman in her sixties or seventies in good health. CDR3 DNA: TGTGCCAGCAAAAGGGACCGCGGACCAGATACGCAGTATTTT. The encoded protein is CASKRDRGPDTQYF.